This TCR beta chain was documented in a study of blood T cell repertoires in COVID-19. In the study overall: Donors in the United States, Italy and Spain gave samples during acute or convalescent COVID-19. Sources were T cells, B-cell-depleted T cells, or PBMCs; the material itself was cDNA or gDNA.

In the authors' workflow: Reference gene primer amplification in the assay estimated nucleated cell counts. Libraries were prepared by immunoSEQ multiplex PCR; TCRdb keeps only in-frame clonotypes and omits some of them. The V and J calls and clone size were taken over from that table, and D and trimming were inferred from the DNA. The sample records roughly 69,000 clones, 90% being singletons. Germline CDR1 MGHRA, CDR2 YSYEKL. The CDR3 loop spans 17 amino acids. V shed 4 bases and J 7 bases; nucleotides not matched to a gene: 8. The sequencing input was peripheral blood. J is TRBJ2-3 and V is TRBV4-1, with 16 positions matching TRBD2. The clonotype comes from a man aged 50 to 60 with acute or convalescent COVID-19. CDR3 DNA sequence: TGCGCCAGCAGCCCGGGACTAGCGGGAGGGCCATGGAATACGCAGTATTTT. Protein: CASSPGLAGGPWNTQYF.